The next 8 T cell receptor beta chains were all read from a single sample in a study of glioma-infiltrating T cells (dated by TCRdb to the mid-2010s). The data were produced on an Illumina MiSeq. The iRepertoire nested amplicon-rescue multiplex PCR (arm-PCR) platform was used to amplify TCR alpha and beta CDR3 regions from RNA. TCRdb trimmed the raw reads at Q25, called clones with MiXCR and kept productive beta chains. Every entry covers one CDR3 protein and lists the most common genes and DNA from its rows. The sample includes about 140,000 distinct CDR3 sequences, with 39% observed a single time. 20% to 25% of the sample belongs to the ten largest clones. Sequencing was done on a sample of glioma tissue, nonneoplastic brain tissue, or PBMCs (not recorded which). These receptor sequences come from a human donor with low-grade glioma or glioblastoma, undergoing nonglioma brain surgery, or in good health (not recorded which).

V is TRBV29-1 and J is TRBJ1-2, with D possibly matching TRBD1 (6 bases). Germline CDR1 reads SQVTM; CDR2 reads ANQGSEA. The CDR3 runs 12 residues. Trimming shortened V by 2 bases and J by 9 bases, and 13 bases separated the two germline ends. CDR3 DNA: TGCAGCGTTGAATCTGGGGGGCTTAGCTACACCTTC. Translated: CSVESGGLSYTF.

Note on this clonotype: An end of the junction does not agree with germline; a read error may underlie this. The rearrangement joins TRBV28 to TRBJ1-5; D remains ambiguous. The CDR3 extends over 13 amino acids. Per the germline V gene, CDR1 is MDHEN and CDR2 is SYDVKM. As DNA, the CDR3 is TGTGCCAGCAGCTCTCTCCGGAATCGGCCCCAGCATTTT. This sequence encodes CASSSLRNRPQHF.

This clonotype was seen more than once but under ten times. The gene calls are TRBV12-3 or TRBV12-4 and TRBJ1-6, with D perhaps matching TRBD1 (5 bases). The CDR3 consists of 12 residues. V lost 8 bases and J 9 bases, leaving 11 bases between the germline ends. The CDR3 region is CASSRAASPLHF. For the CDR3, the DNA is TGTGCCAGCTCCAGGGCGGCTTCACCCCTCCACTTT.

This clonotype was seen at least ten times. The chain is built from TRBV19 and TRBJ2-2; D unclear. CDR3 length: 13 amino acids. Germline V gene sequence: CDR1 LNHDA, CDR2 SQIVND (reference sequence). The V end was cut by 6 bases, the J end by 4 bases, with 9 bases between. The CDR3 DNA sequence: TGTGCCAGTAGGAGAGCACTCACCGGGGAGCTGTTTTTT. This sequence encodes CASRRALTGELFF.

This clonotype was observed once. The V and J genes are TRBV6-1 and TRBJ2-5; the D call may be TRBD1 or TRBD2 (5 bases each). V gave up 5 bases and J gave up 2 bases, with 18 bases separating them. CDR3 length: 16 residues. Germline-derived CDR1 and CDR2 are MNHNS and SASEGT. The CDR3, as DNA: TGTGCCAGCAGTCGGGACGGCGGGTGGGAACAAGAGACCCAGTACTTC. Translated: CASSRDGGWEQETQYF.

This clonotype was detected only a few times. This chain joins TRBV2 and TRBJ2-1, with 7 bases lining up with TRBD1. Per the germline V gene, CDR1 is SNHLY and CDR2 is FYNNEI. V gave up 4 bases and J gave up 7 bases; unmatched junction bases: 7. The CDR3 totals 14 residues. CDR3 amino acids: CASSGDSKVNEQFF. Written as DNA, the CDR3 is TGTGCCAGCAGTGGGGACAGTAAGGTAAATGAGCAGTTCTTC.

The chain employs TRBV27 and TRBJ2-7; tentative D call: TRBD2 (5 bases). The CDR3 contains 15 residues. Trimming cost V 3 bases and J 0 bases, with 12 bases left between them. The V gene's germline CDR1 is MNHEY and CDR2 SMNVEV (reference sequence). CDR3 region: CASSFGRVGSYEQYF. The DNA of the CDR3 is TGTGCCAGCAGTTTTGGGCGGGTCGGCTCCTACGAGCAGTACTTC.

This clonotype was counted between two and nine times. The chain couples TRBV15 to TRBJ2-3, with D hard to call. Germline lookup yields CDR1 LNHNV and CDR2 YYDKDF (reference sequence). V lost 0 bases to trimming and J lost 2 bases, with 12 bases between them. This CDR3 has 16 amino acids. CDR3 nucleotide sequence: TGTGCCACCAGCAGAGAGCCACCCGGTACCACAGATACGCAGTATTTT. Protein product: CATSREPPGTTDTQYF. Full variable domain (outside the CDR3, taken from reference TRBV15 and TRBJ2-3): DAMVIQNPRYQVTQFGKPVTLSCSQTLNHNVMYWYQQKSSQAPKLLFHYYDKDFNNEADTPDNFQSRRPNTSFCFLDIRSPGLGDTAMYLCATSREPPGTTDTQYFGPGTRLTVL.